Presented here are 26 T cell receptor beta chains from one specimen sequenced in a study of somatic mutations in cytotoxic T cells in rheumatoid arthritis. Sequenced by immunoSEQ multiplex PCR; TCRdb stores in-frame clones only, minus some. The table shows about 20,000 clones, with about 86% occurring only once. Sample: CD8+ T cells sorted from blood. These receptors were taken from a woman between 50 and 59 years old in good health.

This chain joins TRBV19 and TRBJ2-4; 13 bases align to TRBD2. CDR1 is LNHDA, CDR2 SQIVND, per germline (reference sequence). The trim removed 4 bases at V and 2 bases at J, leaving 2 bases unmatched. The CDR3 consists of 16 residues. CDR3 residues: CASSTGLAGTKNIQYF. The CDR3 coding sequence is TGTGCCAGTAGTACGGGACTAGCGGGAACCAAAAACATTCAGTACTTC.

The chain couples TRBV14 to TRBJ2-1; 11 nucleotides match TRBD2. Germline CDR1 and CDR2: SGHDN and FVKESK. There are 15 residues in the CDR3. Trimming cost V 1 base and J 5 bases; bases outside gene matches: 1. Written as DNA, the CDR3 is TGTGCCAGCAGCCAAGTAGCGGGGGGGAACAATGAGCAGTTCTTC. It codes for CASSQVAGGNNEQFF.

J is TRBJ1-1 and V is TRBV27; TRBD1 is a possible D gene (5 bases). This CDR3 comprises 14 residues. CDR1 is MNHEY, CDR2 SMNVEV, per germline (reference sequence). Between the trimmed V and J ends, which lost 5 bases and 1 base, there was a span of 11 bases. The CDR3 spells CASSAGGGNTEAFF. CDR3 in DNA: TGTGCCAGCAGTGCGGGTGGGGGGAACACTGAAGCTTTCTTT.

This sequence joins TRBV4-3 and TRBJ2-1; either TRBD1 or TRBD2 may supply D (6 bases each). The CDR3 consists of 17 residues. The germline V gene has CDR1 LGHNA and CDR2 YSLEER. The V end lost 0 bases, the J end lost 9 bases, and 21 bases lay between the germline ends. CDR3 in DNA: TGCGCCAGCAGCCAAGATTCAACCCGTGGGGGGCTTATTGAGCAGTTCTTC. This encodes CASSQDSTRGGLIEQFF.

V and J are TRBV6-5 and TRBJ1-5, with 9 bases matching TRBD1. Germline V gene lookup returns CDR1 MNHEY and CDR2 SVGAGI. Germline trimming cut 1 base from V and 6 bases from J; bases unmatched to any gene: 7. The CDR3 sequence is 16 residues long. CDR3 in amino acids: CASSYYRGPSPQPQHF. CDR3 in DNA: TGTGCCAGCAGTTACTACAGGGGGCCGTCTCCTCAGCCCCAGCATTTT.

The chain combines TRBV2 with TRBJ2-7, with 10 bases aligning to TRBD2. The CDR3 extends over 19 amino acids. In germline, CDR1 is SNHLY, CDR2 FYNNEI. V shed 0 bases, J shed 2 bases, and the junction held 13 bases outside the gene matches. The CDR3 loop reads CASSEALSGTSGNPYEQYF. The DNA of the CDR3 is TGTGCCAGCAGTGAAGCGCTTTCGGGCACTAGCGGGAATCCCTACGAGCAGTACTTC.

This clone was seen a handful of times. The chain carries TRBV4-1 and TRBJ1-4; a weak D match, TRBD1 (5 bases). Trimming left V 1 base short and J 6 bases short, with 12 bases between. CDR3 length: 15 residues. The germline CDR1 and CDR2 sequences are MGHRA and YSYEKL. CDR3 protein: CASSQVGGSDEKLFF. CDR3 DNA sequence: TGCGCCAGCAGCCAAGTTGGGGGGAGTGATGAAAAACTGTTTTTT.

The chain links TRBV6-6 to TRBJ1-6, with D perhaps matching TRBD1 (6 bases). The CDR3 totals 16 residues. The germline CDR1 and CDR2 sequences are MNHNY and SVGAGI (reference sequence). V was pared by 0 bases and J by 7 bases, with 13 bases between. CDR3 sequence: CASSYSSEGGNSPLHF. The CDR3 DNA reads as TGTGCCAGCAGTTACTCCTCTGAGGGGGGAAATTCACCCCTCCACTTT.

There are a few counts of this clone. CDR3 residues: CASSLAPGRNQPQHF. DNA of the CDR3: TGCGCCAGCAGCTTGGCCCCAGGTCGAAATCAGCCCCAGCATTTT. The chain links TRBV5-1 to TRBJ1-5; D not resolved. The V end lost 0 bases, the J end lost 4 bases, and 11 bases lay between the germline ends. This CDR3 is built from 15 residues. Germline V CDR1 and CDR2: SGHRS, YFSETQ.

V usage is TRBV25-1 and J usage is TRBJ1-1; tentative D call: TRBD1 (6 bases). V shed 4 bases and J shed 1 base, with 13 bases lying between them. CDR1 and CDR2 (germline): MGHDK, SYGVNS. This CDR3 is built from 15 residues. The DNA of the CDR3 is TGTGCCAGCAGTGCAGGGGCAGGGAGGAACACTGAAGCTTTCTTT. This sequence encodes CASSAGAGRNTEAFF.

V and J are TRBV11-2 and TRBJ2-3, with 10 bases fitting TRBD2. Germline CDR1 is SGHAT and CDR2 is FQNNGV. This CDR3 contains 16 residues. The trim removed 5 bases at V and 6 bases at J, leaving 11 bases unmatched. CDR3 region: CASSPPRAGGLDTQYF. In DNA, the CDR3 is TGTGCCAGCAGCCCCCCCCGAGCGGGGGGGTTGGATACGCAGTATTTT. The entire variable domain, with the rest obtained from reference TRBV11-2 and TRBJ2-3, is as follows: EAGVAQSPRYKIIEKRQSVAFWCNPISGHATLYWYQQILGQGPKLLIQFQNNGVVDDSQLPKDRFSAERLKGVDSTLKIQPAKLEDSAVYLCASSPPRAGGLDTQYFGPGTRLTVL.

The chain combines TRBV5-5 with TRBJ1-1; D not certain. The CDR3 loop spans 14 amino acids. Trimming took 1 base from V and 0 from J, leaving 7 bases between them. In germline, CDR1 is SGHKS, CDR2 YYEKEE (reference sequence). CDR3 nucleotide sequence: TGTGCCAGCAGCTTGACACCGTTGAACACTGAAGCTTTCTTT. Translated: CASSLTPLNTEAFF. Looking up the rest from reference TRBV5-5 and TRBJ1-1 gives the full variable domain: DAGVTQSPTHLIKTRGQQVTLRCSPISGHKSVSWYQQVLGQGPQFIFQYYEKEERGRGNFPDRFSARQFPNYSSELNVNALLLGDSALYLCASSLTPLNTEAFFGQGTRLTVV.

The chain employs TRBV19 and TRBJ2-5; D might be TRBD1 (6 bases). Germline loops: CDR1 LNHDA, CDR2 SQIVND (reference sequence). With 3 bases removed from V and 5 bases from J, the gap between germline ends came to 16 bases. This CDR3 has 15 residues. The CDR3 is CASSILTGPGETQYF. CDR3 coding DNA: TGTGCCAGTAGTATCCTTACAGGGCCGGGGGAGACCCAGTACTTC.

The CDR3 loop reads CASSVLGGISEAFF. CDR3 nucleotides: TGTGCCAGCAGTGTACTGGGAGGAATATCTGAAGCTTTCTTT. The J gene is TRBJ1-1, the V gene TRBV25-1, with unresolved D. The CDR3 loop spans 14 amino acids. Trimming left V 4 bases short and J 6 bases short, with 15 bases between. Germline lookup yields CDR1 MGHDK and CDR2 SYGVNS.

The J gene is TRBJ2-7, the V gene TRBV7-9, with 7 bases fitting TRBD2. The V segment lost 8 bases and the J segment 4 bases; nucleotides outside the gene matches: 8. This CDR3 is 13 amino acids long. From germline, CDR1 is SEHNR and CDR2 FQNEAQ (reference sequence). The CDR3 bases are TGTGCCAGCTCTGAGGCGGGGGTATACGAGCAGTACTTC. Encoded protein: CASSEAGVYEQYF.

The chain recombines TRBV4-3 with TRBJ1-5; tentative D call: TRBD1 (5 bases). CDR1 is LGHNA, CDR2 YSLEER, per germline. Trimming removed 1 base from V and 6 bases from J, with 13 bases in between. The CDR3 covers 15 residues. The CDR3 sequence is CASSQVQGGSQPQHF. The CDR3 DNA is TGCGCCAGCAGCCAAGTCCAGGGCGGGAGTCAGCCCCAGCATTTT.

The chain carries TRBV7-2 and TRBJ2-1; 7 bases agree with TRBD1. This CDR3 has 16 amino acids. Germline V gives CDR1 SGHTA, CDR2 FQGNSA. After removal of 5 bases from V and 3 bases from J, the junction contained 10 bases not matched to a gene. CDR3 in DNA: TGTGCCAGCAGCCCACTAACAGGGGCCGGCTACAATGAGCAGTTCTTC. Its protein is CASSPLTGAGYNEQFF.

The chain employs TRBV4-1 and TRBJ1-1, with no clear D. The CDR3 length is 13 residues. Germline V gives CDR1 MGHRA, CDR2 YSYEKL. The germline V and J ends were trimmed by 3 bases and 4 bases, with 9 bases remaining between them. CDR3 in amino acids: CASSQRDGTEAFF. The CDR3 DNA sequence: TGCGCCAGCAGCCAGAGGGATGGCACTGAAGCTTTCTTT.

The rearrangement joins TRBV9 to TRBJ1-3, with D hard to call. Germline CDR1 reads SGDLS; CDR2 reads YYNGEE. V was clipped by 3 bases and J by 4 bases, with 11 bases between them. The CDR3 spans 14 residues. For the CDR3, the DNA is TGTGCCAGCAGCGAGGACGGGGAGGGAAACACCATATATTTT. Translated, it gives CASSEDGEGNTIYF.

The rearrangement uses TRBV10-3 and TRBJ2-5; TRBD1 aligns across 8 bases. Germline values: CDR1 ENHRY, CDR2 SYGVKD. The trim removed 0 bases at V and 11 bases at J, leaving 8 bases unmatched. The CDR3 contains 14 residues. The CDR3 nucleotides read TGTGCCATCAGTGAGTCCGGGACAGGAAAAGGGCAGTACTTC. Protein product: CAISESGTGKGQYF.

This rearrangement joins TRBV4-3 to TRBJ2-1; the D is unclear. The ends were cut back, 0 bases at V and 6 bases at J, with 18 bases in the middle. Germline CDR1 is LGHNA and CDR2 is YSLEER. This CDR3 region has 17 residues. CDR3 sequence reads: CASSQDVENRVINEQFF. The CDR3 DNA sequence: TGCGCCAGCAGCCAAGACGTGGAGAATCGGGTTATCAATGAGCAGTTCTTC.

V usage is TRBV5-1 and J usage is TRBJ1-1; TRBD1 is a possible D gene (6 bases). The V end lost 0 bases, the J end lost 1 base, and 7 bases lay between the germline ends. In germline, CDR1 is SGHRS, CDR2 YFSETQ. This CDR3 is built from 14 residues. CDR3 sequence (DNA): TGCGCCAGCAGCTTGGGCAGGGGGAACACTGAAGCTTTCTTT. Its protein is CASSLGRGNTEAFF.

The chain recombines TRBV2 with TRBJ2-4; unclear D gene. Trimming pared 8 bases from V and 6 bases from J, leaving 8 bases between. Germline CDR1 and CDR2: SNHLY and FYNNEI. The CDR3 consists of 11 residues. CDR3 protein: CASLDLNIQYF. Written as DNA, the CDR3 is TGTGCCAGCCTCGACCTAAACATTCAGTACTTC.

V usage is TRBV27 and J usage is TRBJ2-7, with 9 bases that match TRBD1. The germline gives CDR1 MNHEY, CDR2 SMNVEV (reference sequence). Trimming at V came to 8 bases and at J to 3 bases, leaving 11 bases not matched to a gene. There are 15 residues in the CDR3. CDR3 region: CASLPTGTGIYEQYF. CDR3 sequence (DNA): TGTGCCAGCCTCCCAACCGGGACAGGGATCTACGAGCAGTACTTC.

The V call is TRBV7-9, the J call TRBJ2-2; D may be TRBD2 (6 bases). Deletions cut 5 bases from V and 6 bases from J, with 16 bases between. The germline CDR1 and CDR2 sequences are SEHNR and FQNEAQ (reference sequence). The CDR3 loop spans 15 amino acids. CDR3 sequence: CASSPYGGLSGELFF. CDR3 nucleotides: TGTGCCAGCAGCCCCTACGGGGGTTTATCCGGGGAGCTGTTTTTT.

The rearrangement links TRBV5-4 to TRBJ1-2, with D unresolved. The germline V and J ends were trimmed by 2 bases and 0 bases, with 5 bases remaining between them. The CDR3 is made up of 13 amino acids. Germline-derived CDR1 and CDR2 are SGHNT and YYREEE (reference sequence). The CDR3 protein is CASSFGPNYGYTF. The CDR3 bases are TGTGCCAGCAGCTTCGGTCCTAACTATGGCTACACCTTC.